Presented here are 8 T cell receptor beta chains from one specimen sequenced in a study of T-cell reconstitution after alpha-beta-depleted transplantation in children. It was with unique molecular identifiers that the TCRbeta library was prepared. TCRdb used MiXCR to reprocess the PCR reads, holding one entry per CDR3 protein. The sample consists of approximately 490,000 distinct CDR3 sequences, around an eighth of them appearing once. The material was PBMCs from the stem cell graft donor, obtained from the stem cell graft. These receptors were collected from a human donor who donated a stem cell graft to a child with combined immunodeficiency.

This clonotype was seen repeatedly, ten times or more. This chain connects TRBV20-1 to TRBJ2-1; 11 bases map to TRBD1. Germline CDR1 is DFQATT and CDR2 is SNEGSKA (reference sequence). Trimming took 2 bases from V and 7 from J; bases not matched to a gene: 7. CDR3 length: 15 residues. The CDR3 reads CSARKGQGARNEQFF. DNA of the CDR3: TGCAGTGCTAGAAAAGGACAGGGGGCGCGAAATGAGCAGTTCTTC.

The rearrangement joins TRBV28 to TRBJ1-2; D is unresolved. Germline lookup yields CDR1 MDHEN and CDR2 SYDVKM. This CDR3 region has 13 residues. The ends were cut back, 6 bases at V and 4 bases at J, with 12 bases in the middle. CDR3 protein: CASRRTDSYGYTF. CDR3 nucleotide sequence: TGTGCCAGCAGACGGACCGACTCCTATGGCTACACCTTC.

The chain combines TRBV9 with TRBJ2-3, with 8 positions matching TRBD2. Looked up from germline, CDR1 is SGDLS and CDR2 is YYNGEE. V gave up 4 bases and J gave up 4 bases; unmatched junction bases: 14. The CDR3 sequence is 17 residues long. The CDR3 DNA follows: TGTGCCAGCAGCCCTCACGGGGGGGCCAATTTAGCAGATACGCAGTATTTT. As protein: CASSPHGGANLADTQYF.

The V call is TRBV3-1, the J call TRBJ2-7, with D possibly being TRBD1 (6 bases). Germline-derived CDR1 and CDR2 are LGHDT and YNNKEL (reference sequence). Trimming removed 0 bases from V and 2 bases from J, with 11 bases in between. This CDR3 is 15 amino acids long. The CDR3 loop reads CASSQDSTGAYEQYF. The DNA of the CDR3 is TGTGCCAGCAGCCAAGATTCGACAGGAGCCTACGAGCAGTACTTC.

This clonotype was observed at least ten times. The chain has TRBV20-1 and TRBJ2-1; the D is unclear. V lost 3 bases to trimming and J lost 0 bases, with 15 bases between them. Looked up from germline, CDR1 is DFQATT and CDR2 is SNEGSKA (reference sequence). The CDR3 is 16 residues long. The CDR3 DNA reads as TGCAGTGCTAGTATCCCGGTGGGGTTCTCCTACAATGAGCAGTTCTTC. The encoded protein is CSASIPVGFSYNEQFF.

This clonotype was picked up many times. This chain links TRBV12-5 with TRBJ2-5; D unresolved. Germline V gene lookup returns CDR1 LGHNT and CDR2 FRNRAP. V was clipped by 3 bases and J by 1 base, with 9 bases between them. This CDR3 is built from 14 residues. The CDR3 sequence is CASGLGDIQETQYF. In DNA form, the CDR3 reads TGTGCTAGTGGTTTAGGAGACATCCAAGAGACCCAGTACTTC.

This clonotype was observed a handful of times. The genes are TRBV7-8 and TRBJ2-1; 7 nucleotides align to TRBD2. Trimming cost V 3 bases and J 0 bases; bases outside gene matches: 5. CDR3 length equals 16 residues. The V gene's germline CDR1 is SGHVS and CDR2 FQNEAQ. This CDR3 is CASSLASGNSYNEQFF. The CDR3 coding sequence is TGTGCCAGCAGCTTGGCTAGCGGTAACTCCTACAATGAGCAGTTCTTC.

Comment on this clonotype: Being one base from a much bigger clone, this may be a read error. The chain recombines TRBV29-1 with TRBJ1-2; D is possibly TRBD1 (5 bases). CDR1 SQVTM and CDR2 ANQGSEA come from the germline V gene. This CDR3 is built from 14 residues. DNA for the CDR3: TGCAGCGTCCTCCGGTCAGGGTCTAACTATGGCGACACCTTC. Its translation: CSVLRSGSNYGDTF.